This T cell receptor beta chain was sequenced for a study of blood T cell repertoires in COVID-19 (dated by TCRdb to between 2020 and 2021). A note on the overall study: Samples covering the acute and convalescent phases of COVID-19 were provided by collaborators in the United States, Italy and Spain. The prospective study material was composed of cDNA or gDNA derived from T cells, B-cell-depleted T cells, or PBMCs. Deeply sampled blood TCRbeta repertoires from subjects exposed to, actively infected with, or recovered from COVID-19 were included in the dataset. The repertoires were released in a freely available public database meant as a resource for research on the immune response to SARS-CoV-2. The samples were drawn from two sources: the first 160 participants of the ongoing ImmuneRACE study, and over 950 subjects contributed by 6 global collaborators. Sample metadata almost always included a de-identified subject ID, COVID-19 status, age in years and sex. Where HLA class I and class II types were available, the types were taken from metadata supplied by the sample provider, not from assay-based typing.

CDR1 and CDR2, per the germline V gene (reference sequence), are MNHNY and SVGAGI. Trimmed from V: 6 bases; trimmed from J: 4 bases; junction bases lacking a gene match: 7. The CDR3 runs 14 amino acids, cysteine and phenylalanine included. Of all the DNA, just the CDR3 is kept, 42 bases in frame from base 1. Enrolling through a virtual design, the prospective study's participants ranged in age from roughly 18 to 95 years and lived across around 25 United States geographic areas. Cohort assignment in the prospective study relied on participant-reported clinical history from a screening survey and a study questionnaire. Exposed participants were defined as having been in contact with someone with a PCR-confirmed or clinician-diagnosed COVID-19 case within 2 weeks of study entry. In the prospective study, mobile phlebotomists collected whole blood, serum and a nasopharyngeal or oropharyngeal swab from each participant. Additional blood draws and questionnaires over an approximately two-month period could optionally be provided by prospective study participants. Prospective study blood samples were shipped either frozen or at room temperature before DNA extraction.

The immunoSEQ Assay, a bias-controlled multiplex PCR, was used to amplify TCRbeta CDR3 regions from genomic DNA. The study's own analysis went as follows. The number of nucleated cells in each sample was estimated from the amplification of reference gene primers within the assay. Sequence reads were collapsed and filtered to measure the absolute abundance of every unique TCRbeta CDR3 rearrangement. For each sample, productive Simpson clonality was calculated by taking the square root of Simpson's diversity index across productive rearrangements. The clones in this table, taken by TCRdb from immuneACCESS, are in-frame only. Not every clone is retained; where verified, under half of the shortfall comes from an unresolved V gene, and the cause of the rest is unknown. V, J and clone size reflect that table, while D and trimming were determined from the DNA. The sample yields about 160,000 clones; approximately 86% were counted once. About 4% of the sample belongs to the ten largest clones.

A single count supports this clone. Its antigen is still unknown. Nothing much larger sits one base from this clone, and base qualities are not available. The paper as a whole reports these results and caveats: The amount of clinical and demographic metadata varied by source and participant and was provided uncurated.

The receptor chain draws on TRBV6-6 and TRBJ2-3, and TRBD2 matches 7 of the central bases. The sample was PBMCs or T cells enriched from blood (not recorded which). This clonotype was obtained from a woman in her 40s who had been exposed to COVID-19. The DNA reads TGTGCCAGCAGCCCAGTCACTAGCGCAGATACGCAGTATTTT. This codes for CASSPVTSADTQYF.